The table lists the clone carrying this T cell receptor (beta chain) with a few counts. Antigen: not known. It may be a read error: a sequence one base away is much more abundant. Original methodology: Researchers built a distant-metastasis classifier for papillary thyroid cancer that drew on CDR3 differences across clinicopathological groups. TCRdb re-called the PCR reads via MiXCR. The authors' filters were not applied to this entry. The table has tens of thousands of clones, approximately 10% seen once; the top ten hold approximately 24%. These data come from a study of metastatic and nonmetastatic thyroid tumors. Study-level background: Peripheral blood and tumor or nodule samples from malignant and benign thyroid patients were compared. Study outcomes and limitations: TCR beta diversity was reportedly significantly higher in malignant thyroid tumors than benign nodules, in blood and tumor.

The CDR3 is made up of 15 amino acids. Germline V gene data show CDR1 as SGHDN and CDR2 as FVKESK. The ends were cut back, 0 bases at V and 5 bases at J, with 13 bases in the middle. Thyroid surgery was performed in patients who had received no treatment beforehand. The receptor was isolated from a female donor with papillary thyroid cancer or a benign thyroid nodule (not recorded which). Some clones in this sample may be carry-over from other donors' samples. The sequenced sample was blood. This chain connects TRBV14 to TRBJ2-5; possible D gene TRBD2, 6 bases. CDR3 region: CASSQELAGRETQYF. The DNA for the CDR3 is TGTGCCAGCAGCCAAGAGCTTGCAGGGAGGGAGACCCAGTACTTC.